A single sample is the source of the 22 T cell receptor beta chains below, sequenced in a study of human T cells and chemical hapten exposure. TCRdb itself ran the RACE reads through MiXCR, one entry per CDR3 protein. The sample gives 100,000 to 120,000 distinct CDR3 sequences, 34% of which show up once; approximately 3% is in the top ten. Time point specified: patch test 3, about 24 weeks after DPC sensitization. Treatment indicated: therapeutic diphenylcyclopropenone sensitization with weekly scalp DPC. The sequencing here drew on whole blood, taken in connection with sensitization to the hapten diphenylcyclopropenone (DPC). The receptor source for this set is a man aged 40-50 years with alopecia areata. Some clones in this sample may be carry-over from other donors' samples.

A few counts support this clonotype. The chain uses TRBV7-2 and TRBJ2-3; 9 nucleotides match TRBD2. With 5 bases clipped from V and 2 bases from J, the junction kept 11 bases outside the gene matches. Germline CDR1 and CDR2: SGHTA and FQGNSA. CDR3 size: 17 residues. The CDR3 nucleotides read TGTGCCAGCAGCCACGCGGGCGGGAGGGCCGTCACAGATACGCAGTATTTT. This codes for CASSHAGGRAVTDTQYF.

The rearrangement uses TRBV7-2 and TRBJ2-3, with TRBD2 matching over 10 bases. V dropped 4 bases and J dropped 10; count of bases not matched to a gene: 5. CDR1 and CDR2 from the germline V gene are SGHTA and FQGNSA. The CDR3 covers 13 residues. CDR3 nucleotide sequence: TGTGCCAGCAGCTCCACCACTAGCGGGGCGCAGTATTTT. The encoded protein is CASSSTTSGAQYF.

This clonotype was seen at least ten times. The gene calls are TRBV14 and TRBJ2-7; D assignment may be TRBD1 or TRBD2 (5 bases each). Trimming removed 1 base from V and 6 bases from J, with 13 bases in between. The CDR3 is 14 residues long. Germline assignment: CDR1 SGHDN and CDR2 FVKESK. The CDR3 nucleotides read TGTGCCAGCAGCCAAGCTGATGGGGGTAGCGAGCAGTACGTC. Translation: CASSQADGGSEQYV.

The chain has TRBV20-1 and TRBJ2-5, with D possibly being TRBD2 (6 bases). The CDR3 sequence is 12 residues long. Trimming took 3 bases from V and 2 from J, leaving 7 bases between them. Germline CDR1 is DFQATT and CDR2 is SNEGSKA (reference sequence). CDR3 residues: CSARRGQETQYF. CDR3 DNA sequence: TGCAGTGCTAGGCGGGGACAAGAGACCCAGTACTTC.

The chain combines TRBV27 with TRBJ2-7; no clear D gene. The CDR3 runs 14 residues. CDR1 and CDR2 (germline): MNHEY, SMNVEV (reference sequence). With 2 bases removed from V and 2 bases from J, the gap between germline ends came to 10 bases. The CDR3 here is CASSLVSGAYEQYV. CDR3 DNA sequence: TGTGCCAGCAGTTTAGTTTCCGGAGCCTACGAGCAGTACGTC.

This clonotype was counted only a few times. The chain employs TRBV25-1 and TRBJ2-7; D uncertain. Germline CDR1 is MGHDK and CDR2 is SYGVNS. With 6 bases removed from V and 1 base from J, the gap between germline ends came to 13 bases. This CDR3 has 14 residues. The CDR3 region is CASRCGWRSYEQYV. CDR3 bases: TGTGCCAGCAGATGTGGGTGGCGGTCCTACGAGCAGTACGTC.

This clonotype was seen a handful of times. The chain uses TRBV24-1 and TRBJ2-3, with D perhaps TRBD2 (5 bases). The germline V gene has CDR1 KGHDR and CDR2 SFDVKD. This CDR3 is built from 15 residues. V dropped 9 bases and J dropped 2 bases, with 17 bases sitting between them. CDR3: CATSSERIYTDTQYF. The CDR3 DNA reads TGTGCCACCTCATCCGAGCGGATATACACAGATACGCAGTATTTT.

The CDR3 DNA follows: TGCAGTGCTAGACCTATTGACACTTACGAGCAGTACTTC. It yields the protein CSARPIDTYEQYF. The chain carries TRBV20-1 and TRBJ2-7; unclear D gene. V lost 2 bases and J 4 bases, leaving 12 bases between the germline ends. Germline lookup yields CDR1 DFQATT and CDR2 SNEGSKA (reference sequence). The CDR3 length is 13 residues.

This clonotype was counted only a few times. J is TRBJ2-4 and V is TRBV6-6; D is perhaps TRBD1 or TRBD2 (6 bases each). The ends were cut back, 5 bases at V and 3 bases at J, with 14 bases in the middle. Per the germline V gene, CDR1 is MNHNY and CDR2 is SVGAGI (reference sequence). The CDR3 runs 15 residues. CDR3 nucleotide sequence: TGTGCCAGCAGTGGGGGGCAGGCCGACAAAAACATTCAGTACTTC. This encodes CASSGGQADKNIQYF.

The V call is TRBV7-9, the J call TRBJ2-1; D ambiguous. This CDR3 is 16 amino acids long. The V gene lost 5 bases and the J gene lost 3 bases, with 17 bases spanning the gap. Germline CDR1 is SEHNR and CDR2 is FQNEAQ (reference sequence). The CDR3 loop is CASSPRPGKGYNEQFF. CDR3 in DNA: TGTGCCAGCAGCCCAAGACCAGGAAAAGGCTACAATGAGCAGTTCTTC. The variable domain in full, completed from reference TRBV7-9 and TRBJ2-1, reads DTGVSQNPRHKITKRGQNVTFRCDPISEHNRLYWYRQTLGQGPEFLTYFQNEAQLEKSRLLSDRFSAERPKGSFSTLEIQRTEQGDSAMYLCASSPRPGKGYNEQFFGPGTRLTVL.

The chain has TRBV6-5 and TRBJ2-6, with 9 nucleotides matching TRBD1. V shed 7 bases and J 0 bases; nucleotides not matched to a gene: 7. Germline V gene data show CDR1 as MNHEY and CDR2 as SVGAGI. The CDR3 length is 17 residues. The CDR3 sequence: CASNSGQGASGANVLTF. The CDR3 DNA sequence: TGTGCCAGCAATTCGGGACAGGGCGCCTCTGGGGCCAACGTCCTGACTTTC.

This chain uses TRBV20-1 with TRBJ1-1; TRBD1 matches 7 bases. This CDR3 is 16 amino acids long. Germline CDR1 DFQATT, CDR2 SNEGSKA (reference sequence). The V and J ends lost 1 base and 7 bases, in that order; junction bases with no gene match: 15. Written as DNA, the CDR3 is TGCAGTGCTAGAGTATATTTGGGGGACAGCCCTATTGAAGCTTTCTTT. Translating it yields CSARVYLGDSPIEAFF.

V and J are TRBV30 and TRBJ2-3, with TRBD2 matching 9 bases. Per germline, CDR1 GTSNPN and CDR2 SVGIG (reference sequence). After removal of 5 bases from V and 1 base from J, the junction contained 7 bases not matched to a gene. The CDR3 spans 15 residues. The CDR3, as DNA: TGTGCCTGGGCCCTCCGGACTAGCGGCACAGATACGCAGTATTTT. It specifies CAWALRTSGTDTQYF.

CDR3 DNA sequence: TGCAGTGCTAGAGATATGGGGCTAGCGGGAGTGGGTCGCAATGAGCAGTTCTTC. It yields the protein CSARDMGLAGVGRNEQFF. The chain recombines TRBV20-1 with TRBJ2-1; 10 bases are a match to TRBD2. This CDR3 has 18 amino acids. CDR1 and CDR2 from the germline V gene are DFQATT and SNEGSKA (reference sequence). V lost 0 bases and J lost 6; bases outside the gene matches: 14.

This clonotype was seen only once. The chain couples TRBV6-2 or TRBV6-3 to TRBJ1-2; D gene unclear. Germline-derived CDR1 and CDR2 are MNHEY and SVGEGT. Trimming stripped 2 bases from V and 7 bases from J, with 14 bases between. The CDR3 loop spans 14 amino acids. CDR3 in DNA: TGTGCCAGCAGTTACATGTCAGAATCACGTGGCTACACCTTC. Translation gives CASSYMSESRGYTF.

This clonotype occurred a few times. V usage is TRBV29-1 and J usage is TRBJ2-5; possibly TRBD2 for D (6 bases). The V end lost 0 bases, the J end lost 3 bases, and 11 bases lay between the germline ends. From germline, CDR1 is SQVTM and CDR2 ANQGSEA. The CDR3 totals 14 residues. Here the CDR3 DNA reads TGCAGCGTTGAAGATAGGGGAGGAGAAGAGACCCAGTACTTC. Translation: CSVEDRGGEETQYF.

The rearrangement joins TRBV6-1 to TRBJ2-7, with D perhaps assigned TRBD1 or TRBD2 (5 bases each). The germline CDR1 and CDR2 sequences are MNHNS and SASEGT. V was cut by 2 bases and J by 1 base, with 15 bases left in between. CDR3 length: 16 amino acids. The chain's CDR3 is CASSESPWGISYEQYF. DNA for the CDR3: TGTGCCAGCAGTGAAAGCCCTTGGGGGATTTCCTACGAGCAGTACTTC.

This clonotype was observed a handful of times. This chain uses TRBV24-1 with TRBJ1-2, with a tentative D call TRBD1 (5 bases). Germline V gene lookup returns CDR1 KGHDR and CDR2 SFDVKD. The CDR3 runs 13 residues. Deletions cut 7 bases from V and 7 bases from J, with 15 bases between. This CDR3 is CATRLGTSSGYTF. The CDR3 bases are TGTGCCACCAGATTAGGGACTTCGAGTGGCTACACCTTC.

This sequence joins TRBV5-1 and TRBJ2-3, with D perhaps being TRBD1 or TRBD2 (5 bases each). Germline V gives CDR1 SGHRS, CDR2 YFSETQ. V gave up 0 bases and J gave up 0 bases, with 14 bases separating them. CDR3 size: 17 residues. The chain's CDR3 is CASSLEGRDPSTDTQYF. In nucleotides, the CDR3 is TGCGCCAGCAGCTTGGAGGGACGGGACCCTAGCACAGATACGCAGTATTTT.

The chain has TRBV28 and TRBJ2-5; 7 bases map to TRBD2. The V gene end was trimmed by 8 bases and the J gene end by 1 base; junction bases not matched to a gene: 7. Germline CDR1 is MDHEN and CDR2 is SYDVKM. There are 14 residues in the CDR3. The CDR3 region has the DNA TGTGCCAGCGGGAGCGGGACGTTCCAAGAGACCCAGTACTTC. It encodes CASGSGTFQETQYF.

The chain uses TRBV5-1 and TRBJ1-2, with D perhaps matching TRBD1 (6 bases). The V gene's germline CDR1 is SGHRS and CDR2 YFSETQ. This CDR3 spans 17 amino acids. V was clipped by 4 bases and J by 4 bases, with 23 bases between them. CDR3 nucleotide sequence: TGCGCCAGCAGCCGGGAAAGCGCGGGGGCGCCCACCTATGGCTACACCTTC. Its translation: CASSRESAGAPTYGYTF.

The V gene is TRBV2, the J gene TRBJ2-6, with D possibly matching TRBD2 (5 bases). The CDR3 runs to 15 residues. In germline, CDR1 is SNHLY, CDR2 FYNNEI. The V end was cut by 8 bases, the J end by 0 bases, with 11 bases between. CDR3 nucleotide sequence: TGTGCCAGCCTCCGGGATATCTCTGGGGCCAACGTCCTGACTTTC. Encoded protein: CASLRDISGANVLTF.